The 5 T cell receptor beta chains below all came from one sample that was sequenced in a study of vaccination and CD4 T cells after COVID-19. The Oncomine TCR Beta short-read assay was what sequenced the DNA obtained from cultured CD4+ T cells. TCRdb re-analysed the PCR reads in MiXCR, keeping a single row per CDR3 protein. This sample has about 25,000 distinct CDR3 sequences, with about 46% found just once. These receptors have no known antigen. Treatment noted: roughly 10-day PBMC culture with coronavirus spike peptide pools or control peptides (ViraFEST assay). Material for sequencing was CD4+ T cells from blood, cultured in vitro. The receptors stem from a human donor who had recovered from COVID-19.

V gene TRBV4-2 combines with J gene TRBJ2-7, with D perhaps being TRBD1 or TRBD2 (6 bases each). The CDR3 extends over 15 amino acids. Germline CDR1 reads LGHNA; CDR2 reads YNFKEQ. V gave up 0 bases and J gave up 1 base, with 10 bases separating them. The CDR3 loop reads CASSQEGGRSYEQYF. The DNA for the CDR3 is TGTGCCAGCAGCCAAGAGGGGGGCAGGTCCTACGAGCAGTACTTC.

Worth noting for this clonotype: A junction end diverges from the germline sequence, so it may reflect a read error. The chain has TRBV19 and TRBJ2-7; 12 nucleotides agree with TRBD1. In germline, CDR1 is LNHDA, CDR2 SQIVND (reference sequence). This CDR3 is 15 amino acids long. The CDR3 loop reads CARSMLGQGAWEQYF. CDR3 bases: TGTGCCAGAAGTATGCTGGGACAGGGGGCTTGGGAGCAGTACTTC.

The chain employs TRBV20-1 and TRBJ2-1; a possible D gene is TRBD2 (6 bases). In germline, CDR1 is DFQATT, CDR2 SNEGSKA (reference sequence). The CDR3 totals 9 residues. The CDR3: CSTGVKQFF. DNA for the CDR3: TGCAGCACGGGGGTGAAGCAGTTCTTC.

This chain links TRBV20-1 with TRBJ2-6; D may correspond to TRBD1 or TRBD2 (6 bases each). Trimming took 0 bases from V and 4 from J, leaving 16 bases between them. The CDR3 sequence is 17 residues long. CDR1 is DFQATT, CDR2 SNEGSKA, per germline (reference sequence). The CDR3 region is CSARDASGAQGANVLTF. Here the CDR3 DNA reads TGCAGTGCTAGAGACGCCTCGGGGGCGCAAGGGGCCAACGTCCTGACTTTC.

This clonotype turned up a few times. Here the CDR3 reads CASRPGTSYEQYF. In nucleotides, the CDR3 is TGTGCCAGCAGACCGGGGACCTCCTACGAGCAGTACTTC. This chain joins TRBV28 and TRBJ2-7, with D perhaps matching TRBD1 or TRBD2 (5 bases each). CDR3 length: 13 residues. Germline loops: CDR1 MDHEN, CDR2 SYDVKM. V gave up 6 bases and J gave up 0 bases, with 9 bases separating them.